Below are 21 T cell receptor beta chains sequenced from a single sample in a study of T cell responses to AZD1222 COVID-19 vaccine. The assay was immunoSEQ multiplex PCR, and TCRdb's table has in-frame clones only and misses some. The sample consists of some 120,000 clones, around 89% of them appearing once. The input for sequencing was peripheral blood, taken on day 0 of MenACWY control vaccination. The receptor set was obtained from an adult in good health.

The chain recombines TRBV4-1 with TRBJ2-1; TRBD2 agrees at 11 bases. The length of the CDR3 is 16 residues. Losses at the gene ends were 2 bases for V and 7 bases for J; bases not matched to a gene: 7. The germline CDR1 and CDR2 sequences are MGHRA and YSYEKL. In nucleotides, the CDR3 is TGCGCCAGCAGCCAATCCGGGACTAGCGGTTTGAATGAGCAGTTCTTC. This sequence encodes CASSQSGTSGLNEQFF.

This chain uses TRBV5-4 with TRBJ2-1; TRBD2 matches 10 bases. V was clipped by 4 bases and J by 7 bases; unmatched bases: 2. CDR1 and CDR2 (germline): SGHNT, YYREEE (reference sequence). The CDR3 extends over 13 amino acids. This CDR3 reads CASSRTSGNEQFF. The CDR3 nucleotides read TGTGCCAGCAGCCGGACTAGCGGAAATGAGCAGTTCTTC.

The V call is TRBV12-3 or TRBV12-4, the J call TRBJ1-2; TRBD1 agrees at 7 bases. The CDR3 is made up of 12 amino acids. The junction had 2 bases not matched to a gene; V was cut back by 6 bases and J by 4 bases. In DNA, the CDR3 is TGTGCCAGCAGCGACAGGGCCTATGGCTACACCTTC. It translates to CASSDRAYGYTF.

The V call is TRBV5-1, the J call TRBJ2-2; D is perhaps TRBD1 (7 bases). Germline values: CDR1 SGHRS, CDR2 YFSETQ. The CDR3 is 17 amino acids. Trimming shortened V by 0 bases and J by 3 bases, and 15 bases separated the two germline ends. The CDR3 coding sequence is TGCGCCAGCAGCTTGGAACGCGGGACAGACTACACCGGGGAGCTGTTTTTT. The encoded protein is CASSLERGTDYTGELFF.

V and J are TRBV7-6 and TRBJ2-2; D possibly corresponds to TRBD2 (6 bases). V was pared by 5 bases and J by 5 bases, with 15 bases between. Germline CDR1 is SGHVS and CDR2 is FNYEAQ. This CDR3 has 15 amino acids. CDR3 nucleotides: TGTGCCAGCAGCCTCAGGACTACGACAACCGGGGAGCTGTTTTTT. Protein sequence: CASSLRTTTTGELFF.

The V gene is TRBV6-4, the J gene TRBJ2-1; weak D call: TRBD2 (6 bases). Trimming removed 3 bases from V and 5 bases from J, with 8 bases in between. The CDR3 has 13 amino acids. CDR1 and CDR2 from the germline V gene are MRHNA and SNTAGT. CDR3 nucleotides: TGTGCCAGCAGTGATGCGGGGCACAATGAGCAGTTCTTC. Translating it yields CASSDAGHNEQFF.

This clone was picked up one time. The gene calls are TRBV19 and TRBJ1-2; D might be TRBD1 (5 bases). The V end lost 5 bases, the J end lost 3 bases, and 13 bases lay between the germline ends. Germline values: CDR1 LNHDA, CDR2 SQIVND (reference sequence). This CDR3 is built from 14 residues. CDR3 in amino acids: CASSQGGSHYGYTF. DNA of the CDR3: TGTGCCAGTAGTCAGGGAGGAAGTCACTATGGCTACACCTTC.

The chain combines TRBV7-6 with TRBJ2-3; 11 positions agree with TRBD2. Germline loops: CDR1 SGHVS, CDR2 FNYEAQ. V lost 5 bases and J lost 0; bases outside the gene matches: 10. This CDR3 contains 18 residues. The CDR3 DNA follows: TGTGCCAGCAGCATTGACGTGAGACTAGCGGGAAGCACAGATACGCAGTATTTT. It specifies CASSIDVRLAGSTDTQYF.

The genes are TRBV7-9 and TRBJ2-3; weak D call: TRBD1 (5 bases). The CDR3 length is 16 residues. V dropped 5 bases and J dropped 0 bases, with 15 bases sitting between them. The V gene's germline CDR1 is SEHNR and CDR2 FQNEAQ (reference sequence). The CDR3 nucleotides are TGTGCCAGCAGCCTAACAGGTGCCTCTAGCACAGATACGCAGTATTTT. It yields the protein CASSLTGASSTDTQYF.

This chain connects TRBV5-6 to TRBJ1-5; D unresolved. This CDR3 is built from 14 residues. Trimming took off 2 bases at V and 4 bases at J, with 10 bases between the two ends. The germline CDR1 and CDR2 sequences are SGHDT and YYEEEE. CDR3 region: CASSFNRGNQPQHF. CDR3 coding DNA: TGTGCCAGCAGCTTTAATCGGGGTAATCAGCCCCAGCATTTT. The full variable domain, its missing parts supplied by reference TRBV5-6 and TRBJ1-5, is DAGVTQSPTHLIKTRGQQVTLRCSPKSGHDTVSWYQQALGQGPQFIFQYYEEEERQRGNFPDRFSGHQFPNYSSELNVNALLLGDSALYLCASSFNRGNQPQHFGDGTRLSIL.

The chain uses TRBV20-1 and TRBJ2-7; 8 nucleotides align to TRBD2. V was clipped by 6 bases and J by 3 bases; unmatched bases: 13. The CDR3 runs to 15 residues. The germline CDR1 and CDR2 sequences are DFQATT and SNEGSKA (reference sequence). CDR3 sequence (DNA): TGCAGTGCCAGTCCAAGCGGGAGTGACCGCTACGAGCAGTACTTC. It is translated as CSASPSGSDRYEQYF.

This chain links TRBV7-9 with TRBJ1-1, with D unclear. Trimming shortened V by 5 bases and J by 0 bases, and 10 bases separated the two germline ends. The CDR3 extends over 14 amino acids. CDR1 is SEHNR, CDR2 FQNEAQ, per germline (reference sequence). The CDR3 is CASSVDTLNTEAFF. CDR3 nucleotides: TGTGCCAGCAGCGTAGACACTTTGAACACTGAAGCTTTCTTT.

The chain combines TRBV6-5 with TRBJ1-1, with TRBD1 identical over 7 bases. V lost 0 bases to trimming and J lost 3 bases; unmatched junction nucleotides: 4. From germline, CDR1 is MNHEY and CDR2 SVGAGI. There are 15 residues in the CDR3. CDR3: CASSYSTGWDTEAFF. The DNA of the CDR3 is TGTGCCAGCAGTTACTCGACAGGGTGGGACACTGAAGCTTTCTTT.

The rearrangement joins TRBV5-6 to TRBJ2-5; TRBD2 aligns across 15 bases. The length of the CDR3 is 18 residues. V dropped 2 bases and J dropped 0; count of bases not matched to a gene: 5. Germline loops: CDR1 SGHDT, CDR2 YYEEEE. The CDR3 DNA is TGTGCCAGCAGCTTTGGACTAGCGGGAGGGTCGTACCAAGAGACCCAGTACTTC. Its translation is CASSFGLAGGSYQETQYF.

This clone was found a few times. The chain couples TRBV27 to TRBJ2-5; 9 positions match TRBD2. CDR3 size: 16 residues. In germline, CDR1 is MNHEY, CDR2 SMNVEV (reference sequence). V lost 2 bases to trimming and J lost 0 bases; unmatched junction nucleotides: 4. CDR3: CASSLSLAGYQETQYF. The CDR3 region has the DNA TGTGCCAGCAGTTTAAGCCTAGCGGGATACCAAGAGACCCAGTACTTC.

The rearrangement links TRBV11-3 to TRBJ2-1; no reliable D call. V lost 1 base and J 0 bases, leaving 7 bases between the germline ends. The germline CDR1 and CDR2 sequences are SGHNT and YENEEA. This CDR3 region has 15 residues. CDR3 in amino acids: CASSLVSSSYNEQFF. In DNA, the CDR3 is TGTGCCAGCAGCTTAGTGTCGAGCTCCTACAATGAGCAGTTCTTC. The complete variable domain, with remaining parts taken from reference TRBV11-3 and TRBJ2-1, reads EAGVVQSPRYKIIEKKQPVAFWCNPISGHNTLYWYLQNLGQGPELLIRYENEEAVDDSQLPKDRFSAERLKGVDSTLKIQPAELGDSAVYLCASSLVSSSYNEQFFGPGTRLTVL.

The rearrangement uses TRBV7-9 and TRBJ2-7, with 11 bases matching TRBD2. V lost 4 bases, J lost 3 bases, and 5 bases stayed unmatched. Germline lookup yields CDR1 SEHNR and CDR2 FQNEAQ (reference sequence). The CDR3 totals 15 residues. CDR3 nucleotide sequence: TGTGCCAGCAGCTATACTAGCGGGAGTATCTACGAGCAGTACTTC. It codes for CASSYTSGSIYEQYF.

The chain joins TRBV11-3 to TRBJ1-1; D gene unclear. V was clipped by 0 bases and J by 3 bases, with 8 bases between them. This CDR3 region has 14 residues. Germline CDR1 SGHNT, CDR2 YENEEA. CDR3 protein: CASSLDQIYTEAFF. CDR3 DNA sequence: TGTGCCAGCAGCTTAGATCAGATTTACACTGAAGCTTTCTTT. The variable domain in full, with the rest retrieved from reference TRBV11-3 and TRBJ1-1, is EAGVVQSPRYKIIEKKQPVAFWCNPISGHNTLYWYLQNLGQGPELLIRYENEEAVDDSQLPKDRFSAERLKGVDSTLKIQPAELGDSAVYLCASSLDQIYTEAFFGQGTRLTVV.

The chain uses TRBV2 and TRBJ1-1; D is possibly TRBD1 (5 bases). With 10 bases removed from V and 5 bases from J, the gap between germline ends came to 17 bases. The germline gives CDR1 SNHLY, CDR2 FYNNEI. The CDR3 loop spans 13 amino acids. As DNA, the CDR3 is TGTGCCATCTCACAGGACGCATATACTGAAGCTTTCTTT. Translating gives CAISQDAYTEAFF.

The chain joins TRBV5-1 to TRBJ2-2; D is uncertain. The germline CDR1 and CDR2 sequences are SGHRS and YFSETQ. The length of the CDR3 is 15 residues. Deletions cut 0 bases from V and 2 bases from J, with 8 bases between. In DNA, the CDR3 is TGCGCCAGCAGCTTGGCCGTATCCAACACCGGGGAGCTGTTTTTT. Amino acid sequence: CASSLAVSNTGELFF.

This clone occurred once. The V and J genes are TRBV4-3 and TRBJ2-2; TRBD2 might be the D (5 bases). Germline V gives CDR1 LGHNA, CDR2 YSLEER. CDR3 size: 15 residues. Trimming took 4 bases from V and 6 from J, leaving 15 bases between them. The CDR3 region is CASSLEVGSAGELFF. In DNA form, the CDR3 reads TGCGCCAGCAGCCTAGAGGTTGGTAGCGCCGGGGAGCTGTTTTTT.